This T cell receptor (beta chain) was captured by sequencing in a study of Tregs in tolerant kidney transplant recipients. Study results and caveats: Findings come from small patient numbers and require larger validation. Activated donor B cell expansion appeared to reveal the most relevant donor-specific TCRbeta repertoire.

About this clone: The antigen is undetermined.

Using immunoSEQ multiplex PCR, the repertoire was profiled, and TCRdb retains in-frame clones only, with some absent. The table includes about 56,000 clones, around 80% detected once. This clonotype was sampled from a human donor in good health. Material for sequencing was CD4+ T cells from blood.

CDR3 amino acids: CASSEEQPGLAGASGTGELFF. Here the CDR3 DNA reads TGTGCCAGCAGTGAAGAACAACCGGGACTAGCGGGAGCGTCGGGCACCGGGGAGCTGTTTTTT. The chain joins TRBV2 to TRBJ2-2, with 14 bases that match TRBD2. Trimming at V came to 1 base and at J to 4 bases, leaving 14 bases not matched to a gene. CDR1 and CDR2 from the germline V gene are SNHLY and FYNNEI. This CDR3 has 21 amino acids.